Below are 19 T cell receptor beta chains sequenced from a single sample in a study of CD4 T cell repertoires in COVID-19. The table came from immunoSEQ multiplex PCR; TCRdb's copy has only in-frame clones and leaves some out. The profile covers 20,000 or so clones, with 93% appearing a single time and 0.66% taken by the ten largest. No culture step preceded sequencing of the ex vivo isolated memory T cells. This sample comprised circulating follicular helper CD4+ T cells (cTfh) from blood, obtained before the COVID-19 pandemic. Source of these receptors: a human donor who had COVID-19.

This clone was observed a single time. The chain is built from TRBV7-6 and TRBJ1-2; maybe TRBD1 (5 bases). Trimming left V 7 bases short and J 7 bases short, with 13 bases between. The CDR3 totals 12 residues. Germline V lookup: CDR1 SGHVS, CDR2 FNYEAQ. The CDR3 spells CASTSGPTGYTF. The DNA for the CDR3 is TGTGCCAGCACCTCAGGGCCGACTGGCTACACCTTC.

V usage is TRBV18 and J usage is TRBJ2-7; D is perhaps TRBD1 (5 bases). Trimming pared 6 bases from V and 4 bases from J, leaving 7 bases between. Germline V CDR1 and CDR2: KGHSH, LQKENI. The CDR3 is 11 residues long. DNA for the CDR3: TGTGCCAGCTCTCAGGGTTACGAGCAGTACTTC. Translated, it gives CASSQGYEQYF.

The rearrangement links TRBV27 to TRBJ1-1, with D tentatively TRBD1 (5 bases). V was cut by 0 bases and J by 3 bases, with 11 bases left in between. Germline-derived CDR1 and CDR2 are MNHEY and SMNVEV (reference sequence). The CDR3 extends over 15 amino acids. CDR3 nucleotide sequence: TGTGCCAGCAGTTTATCAAGGGGCCCCTACACTGAAGCTTTCTTT. Translated, it gives CASSLSRGPYTEAFF.

The V and J genes are TRBV5-1 and TRBJ1-2; the D gene is possibly TRBD1 (5 bases). Germline V lookup: CDR1 SGHRS, CDR2 YFSETQ. Trimming took off 1 base at V and 3 bases at J, with 13 bases between the two ends. This CDR3 comprises 15 residues. CDR3 sequence: CASSLSPGTDYGYTF. DNA for the CDR3: TGCGCCAGCAGCTTGTCCCCAGGGACTGACTATGGCTACACCTTC.

This clone was observed a single time. This chain joins TRBV5-1 and TRBJ2-5, with 7 bases aligning to TRBD1. This CDR3 has 15 amino acids. Germline lookup yields CDR1 SGHRS and CDR2 YFSETQ. The V and J ends lost 3 bases and 1 base, in that order; junction bases with no gene match: 6. CDR3 in amino acids: CASSYRTGPQETQYF. In DNA form, the CDR3 reads TGCGCCAGCAGCTACCGGACAGGACCCCAAGAGACCCAGTACTTC.

The rearrangement uses TRBV27 and TRBJ2-1; 10 nucleotides align to TRBD2. Germline-derived CDR1 and CDR2 are MNHEY and SMNVEV (reference sequence). The CDR3 runs to 15 residues. Unmatched junction bases numbered 10, after V lost 6 bases and J lost 8 bases. DNA for the CDR3: TGTGCCAGCAGCTCGCTAGCGGGAGCGGTCCATGAGCAGTTCTTC. Its protein is CASSSLAGAVHEQFF.

The CDR3 DNA is TGCGCCAGCAGCTTCGGGGGGCCCTCGAACACTGAAGCTTTCTTT. Protein sequence: CASSFGGPSNTEAFF. The rearrangement links TRBV5-1 to TRBJ1-1; a weak D match, TRBD1 (6 bases). The germline gives CDR1 SGHRS, CDR2 YFSETQ. V was shortened by 2 bases and J by 1 base, with 12 bases between the two germline ends. This CDR3 region has 15 residues.

In its sample, this clone was seen a few times. V usage is TRBV6-6 and J usage is TRBJ1-4, with D possibly matching TRBD1 (6 bases). This CDR3 comprises 13 residues. Germline-derived CDR1 and CDR2 are MNHNY and SVGAGI (reference sequence). The V and J ends lost 5 bases and 5 bases respectively, with 9 bases between them. The DNA of the CDR3 is TGTGCCAGCAGTCCAGGGGCAAATGAAAAACTGTTTTTT. Translating gives CASSPGANEKLFF.

The gene calls are TRBV10-3 and TRBJ2-5; the match to TRBD2 covers 7 bases. The CDR3 runs 13 residues. Trimming cost V 7 bases and J 2 bases; bases outside gene matches: 4. Germline lookup yields CDR1 ENHRY and CDR2 SYGVKD. The CDR3, as DNA: TGTGCCATCACAAGCGGGGTTCAAGAGACCCAGTACTTC. This encodes CAITSGVQETQYF.

The rearrangement uses TRBV4-1 and TRBJ1-2; D is ambiguous. V was trimmed by 4 bases and J by 4 bases, leaving 16 bases between them. This CDR3 has 15 amino acids. Germline lookup yields CDR1 MGHRA and CDR2 YSYEKL. The CDR3 DNA reads TGCGCCAGCAGCCCGCCCCCGAGTGGTGGCTATGGCTACACCTTC. As protein: CASSPPPSGGYGYTF.

The chain uses TRBV6-1 and TRBJ2-1; 11 bases fit TRBD2. Germline assignment: CDR1 MNHNS and CDR2 SASEGT. V was clipped by 6 bases and J by 4 bases; unmatched bases: 5. The CDR3 sequence is 15 residues long. CDR3 coding DNA: TGTGCCAGCAGGCTCTCTAGCGGGAGGTACAATGAGCAGTTCTTC. As protein: CASRLSSGRYNEQFF.

The chain is built from TRBV5-1 and TRBJ2-7, with 7 bases matching TRBD2. The CDR3 extends over 13 amino acids. V lost 8 bases to trimming and J lost 2 bases; unmatched junction nucleotides: 7. Germline CDR1 and CDR2: SGHRS and YFSETQ. The CDR3 DNA is TGCGCCAGTGGGGACTACCCAACCTACGAGCAGTACTTC. It translates to CASGDYPTYEQYF.

The chain carries TRBV6-1 and TRBJ2-1; 7 bases agree with TRBD1. CDR1 MNHNS and CDR2 SASEGT come from the germline V gene. J gave up 6 bases and V 3 bases, and 8 bases lay outside the gene matches. CDR3 length equals 15 residues. In nucleotides, the CDR3 is TGTGCCAGCAGTGATAGGGACAGAGTTGCCAATGAGCAGTTCTTC. Translating gives CASSDRDRVANEQFF.

V gene TRBV6-5 combines with J gene TRBJ2-7; 7 nucleotides align to TRBD1. The CDR3 extends over 15 amino acids. J gave up 3 bases and V 7 bases, and 12 bases lay outside the gene matches. CDR1 is MNHEY, CDR2 SVGAGI, per germline. CDR3 protein: CASKGQGQQDYEQYF. The CDR3 DNA is TGTGCCAGCAAGGGTCAGGGACAGCAAGACTACGAGCAGTACTTC.

V usage is TRBV6-1 and J usage is TRBJ1-2; D may be TRBD1 (5 bases). The ends were cut back, 5 bases at V and 6 bases at J, with 10 bases in the middle. CDR1 is MNHNS and CDR2 is SASEGT in the germline V gene. This CDR3 has 12 amino acids. The CDR3 protein is CASSSGLDGYTF. DNA for the CDR3: TGTGCCAGCAGTTCGGGACTTGATGGCTACACCTTC.

In its sample, this clone was seen once. In nucleotides, the CDR3 is TGTGCCAGCAGTGAAGCGCATCAAGCGGGAGGGCCGGGCGAGACCCAGTACTTC. This codes for CASSEAHQAGGPGETQYF. J is TRBJ2-5 and V is TRBV6-1; TRBD2 matches at 10 bases. Germline CDR1 MNHNS, CDR2 SASEGT. J lost 5 bases, V lost 0 bases, and 12 bases had no gene match. The CDR3 runs to 18 residues.

The V and J genes are TRBV18 and TRBJ1-2; D unresolved. Germline V gene lookup returns CDR1 KGHSH and CDR2 LQKENI. The CDR3 consists of 17 residues. The V gene lost 2 bases and the J gene lost 0 bases, with 16 bases spanning the gap. In nucleotides, the CDR3 is TGTGCCAGCTCACCATCGTTTCTTACAGCCACTAACTATGGCTACACCTTC. It codes for CASSPSFLTATNYGYTF.

CDR3 loop: CASSRDGQDEQYF. DNA of the CDR3: TGTGCCAGCAGCCGAGATGGACAGGACGAGCAGTACTTC. The rearrangement uses TRBV7-9 and TRBJ2-7; 7 bases map to TRBD1. The CDR3 consists of 13 residues. In germline, CDR1 is SEHNR, CDR2 FQNEAQ (reference sequence). Germline trimming cut 5 bases from V and 5 bases from J; bases unmatched to any gene: 6. The full variable domain, in which reference TRBV7-9 and TRBJ2-7 provide the parts outside the CDR3, is DTGVSQNPRHKITKRGQNVTFRCDPISEHNRLYWYRQTLGQGPEFLTYFQNEAQLEKSRLLSDRFSAERPKGSFSTLEIQRTEQGDSAMYLCASSRDGQDEQYFGPGTRLTVT.

V gene TRBV11-3 combines with J gene TRBJ2-7; D might be TRBD2 (6 bases). Trimming cost V 2 bases and J 2 bases, with 16 bases left between them. Germline V gene sequence: CDR1 SGHNT, CDR2 YENEEA. This CDR3 is built from 16 residues. In nucleotides, the CDR3 is TGTGCCAGCAGCTTAAAGCGGAGGGCCGTAGCCTACGAGCAGTACTTC. Translating gives CASSLKRRAVAYEQYF.